This entry describes one T cell receptor beta chain. Its specificity is not known. Unmatched junction bases numbered 7, after V lost 3 bases and J lost 7 bases. The CDR3 is 14 residues long. In germline, CDR1 is MDHEN, CDR2 SYDVKM. TCRdb keeps only in-frame clones here, not all; method: immunoSEQ multiplex PCR. The sample lists fewer than 85,000 clones; about nine tenths were seen once. This sample is drawn from a study of glioma-infiltrating T cells after dendritic cell vaccination. Looking at the study overall: Autologous tumor lysate was loaded overnight onto monocyte-derived dendritic cells grown seven days with IL-4 and GM-CSF.

Whole-study findings and limits: Patients with more pretreatment TILs had longer time to progression and survival.

Time point specified: after dendritic cell vaccination, including at tumor progression/relapse. PBMC were collected before vaccination, two weeks after the third vaccination, and at progression. Sequences were derived from blood, sampled after dendritic cell vaccination. This chain connects TRBV28 to TRBJ2-7, with TRBD2 matching over 9 bases. The TCR was taken from a human donor with glioblastoma. This chain's CDR3 is CASSFGGREGEQYF. In DNA form, the CDR3 reads TGTGCCAGCAGTTTTGGCGGGAGGGAAGGGGAGCAGTACTTC.